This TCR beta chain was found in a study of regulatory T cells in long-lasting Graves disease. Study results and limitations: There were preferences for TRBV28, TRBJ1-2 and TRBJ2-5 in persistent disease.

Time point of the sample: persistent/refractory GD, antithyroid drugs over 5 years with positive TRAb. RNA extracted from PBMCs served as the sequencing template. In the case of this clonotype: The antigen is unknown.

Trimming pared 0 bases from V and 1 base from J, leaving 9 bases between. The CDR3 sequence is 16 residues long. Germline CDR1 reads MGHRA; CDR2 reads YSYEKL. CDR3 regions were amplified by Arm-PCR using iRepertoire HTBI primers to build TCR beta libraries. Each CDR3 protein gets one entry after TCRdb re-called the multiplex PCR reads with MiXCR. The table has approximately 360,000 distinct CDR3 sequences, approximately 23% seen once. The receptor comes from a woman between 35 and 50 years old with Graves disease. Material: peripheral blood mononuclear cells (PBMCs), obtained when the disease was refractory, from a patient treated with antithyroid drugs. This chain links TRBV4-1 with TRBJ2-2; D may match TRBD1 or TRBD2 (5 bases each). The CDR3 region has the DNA TGCGCCAGCAGCCAAGATACAGGAGGGAACACCGGGGAGCTGTTTTTT. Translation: CASSQDTGGNTGELFF.